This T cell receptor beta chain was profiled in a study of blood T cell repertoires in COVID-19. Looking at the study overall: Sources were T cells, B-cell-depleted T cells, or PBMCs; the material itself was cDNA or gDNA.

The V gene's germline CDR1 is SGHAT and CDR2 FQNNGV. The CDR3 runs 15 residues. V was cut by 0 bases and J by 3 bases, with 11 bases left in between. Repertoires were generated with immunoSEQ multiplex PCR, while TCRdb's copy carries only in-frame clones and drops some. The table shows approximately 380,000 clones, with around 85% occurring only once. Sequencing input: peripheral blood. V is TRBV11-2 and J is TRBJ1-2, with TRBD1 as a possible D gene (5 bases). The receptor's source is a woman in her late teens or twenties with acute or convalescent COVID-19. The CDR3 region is CASSLDQGAYYGYTF. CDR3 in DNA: TGTGCCAGCAGCTTAGATCAAGGGGCTTACTATGGCTACACCTTC.